A selection of T cell receptor beta chains follows, all from one sample in a study of regulatory T cells in long-lasting Graves disease. TCRdb fed the multiplex PCR reads into MiXCR, producing one record per CDR3 protein. The table lists roughly 500,000 distinct CDR3 sequences, around an eighth of them singletons. These data were likewise used in another study, on T cells in Graves' hyperthyroidism and ophthalmopathy.

The sample here was peripheral blood mononuclear cells (PBMCs), taken at new diagnosis, from a patient treated with antithyroid drugs. These receptors originate from a man aged 25 to 45 with Graves disease. The CDR3 runs from the conserved cysteine through the conserved F or W. A D gene is named only where the DNA matches it firmly. The size field is filled for only some rows; it gives once, few, many or a size class.

j_call v_call d_call clone_size cdr3_nt cdr3_aa
TRBJ1-5 TRBV27 TRBD1 NA TGTGCCAGCAGTAGGACAGGGGCGTGGGGTAGCAATCAGCCCCAGCATTTT CASSRTGAWGSNQPQHF
TRBJ2-3 TRBV5-1 NA many TGCGCCAGCAGCCCCCAGGGGGGGGGCACAGATACGCAGTATTTT CASSPQGGGTDTQYF
TRBJ2-3 TRBV29-1 TRBD1 NA TGCAGCGTTGAACCTTGGACAGGTCAGAGCGCAGATACGCAGTATTTT CSVEPWTGQSADTQYF
TRBJ1-5 TRBV20-1 NA many TGCAGTGCAAGCGCAGGGTTGGGCAATCAGCCCCAGCATTTT CSASAGLGNQPQHF
TRBJ1-5 TRBV18 TRBD1 many TGTGCCAGCTCACCAAGGACAGGGCAAAAAGGGCCCCAGCATTTT CASSPRTGQKGPQHF
TRBJ2-7 TRBV7-2 NA many TGTGCCAGCAGCTTAGCGCTGGGGGAGCAGTACTTC CASSLALGEQYF
TRBJ1-2 TRBV12-3/TRBV12-4 NA many TGTGCCAGCAGTTCCTTGGGAGCTAACTATGGCTACACCTTC CASSSLGANYGYTF
TRBJ1-4 TRBV30 NA many TGTGCCTGGAGTTCCGGACGGGATGAAAAACTGTTTTTT CAWSSGRDEKLFF
TRBJ2-5 TRBV2 TRBD2 NA TGTGCCAGCAGTTTGGGACTAGCGGAAGAAGGGACCCAGTACTTC CASSLGLAEEGTQYF
TRBJ2-7 TRBV5-1 TRBD2 NA TGCGCCAGCCGAGACCCTCCGGGGACTACCTCCTACGAGCAGTACTTC CASRDPPGTTSYEQYF
TRBJ2-3 TRBV12-3/TRBV12-4 TRBD2 many TGTGCCAGCAGTCCAGGCCTACTAGCGGGAGAGGGTACAGATACGCAGTATTTT CASSPGLLAGEGTDTQYF
TRBJ2-7 TRBV5-1 TRBD2 many TGCGCCAGCAGCTTGGGGGGACTATCCTACTCCTACGAGCAGTACTTC CASSLGGLSYSYEQYF
TRBJ2-1 TRBV27 TRBD1 many TGTGCCGCCAGGAGGACAGGGTACAATGAGCAGTTCTTC CAARRTGYNEQFF
TRBJ1-5 TRBV12-3/TRBV12-4 TRBD1 many TGTGCCAGCAGTCGACAGGGGGCGGATCAGCCCCAGCATTTT CASSRQGADQPQHF